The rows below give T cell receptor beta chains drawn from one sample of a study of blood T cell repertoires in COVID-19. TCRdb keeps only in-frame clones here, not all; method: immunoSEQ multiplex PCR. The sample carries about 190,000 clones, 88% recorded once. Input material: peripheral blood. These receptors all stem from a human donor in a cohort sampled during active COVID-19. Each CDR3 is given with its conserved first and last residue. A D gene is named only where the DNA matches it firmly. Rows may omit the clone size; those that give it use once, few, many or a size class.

CDR3: CASSGPGTGFYGYTF; DNA: TGCGCCAGCAGCGGGCCCGGGACAGGGTTCTATGGCTACACCTTC; V: TRBV5-1; size: .; length: 15; D: TRBD1; J: TRBJ1-2
CDR3: CASSWDRGNTEAFF; DNA: TGTGCCAGCAGTTGGGACAGGGGGAACACTGAAGCTTTCTTT; V: TRBV6-5; size: .; length: 14; D: TRBD1; J: TRBJ1-1
CDR3: CASSPQAYEQYF; DNA: TGTGCCAGCTCCCCCCAGGCCTACGAGCAGTACTTC; V: TRBV18; size: once; length: 12; D: .; J: TRBJ2-7
CDR3: CASSSDRDGDTQYF; DNA: TGTGCCAGCAGCTCGGACAGGGATGGAGATACGCAGTATTTT; V: TRBV5-8; size: .; length: 14; D: TRBD1; J: TRBJ2-3
CDR3: CASSLSWSGSGANVLTF; DNA: TGTGCCAGCAGCTTAAGTTGGAGTGGCTCTGGGGCCAACGTCCTGACTTTC; V: TRBV7-2; size: .; length: 17; D: .; J: TRBJ2-6
CDR3: CASSPVRTGGWEAFF; DNA: TGTGCCAGCAGCCCCGTGCGGACAGGGGGATGGGAAGCTTTCTTT; V: TRBV6-2/TRBV6-3; size: .; length: 15; D: TRBD1; J: TRBJ1-1
CDR3: CASSTETGWMGYTF; DNA: TGTGCCAGCAGCACAGAGACAGGGTGGATGGGCTACACCTTC; V: TRBV7-8; size: .; length: 14; D: TRBD1; J: TRBJ1-2
CDR3: CASSSGQHYGYTF; DNA: TGTGCCAGCAGCTCCGGACAGCACTATGGCTACACTTTC; V: TRBV14; size: .; length: 13; D: .; J: TRBJ1-2
CDR3: CASLLGTSRGEQFF; DNA: TGTGCCAGTTTACTGGGGACTAGTAGAGGTGAGCAGTTCTTC; V: TRBV2; size: once; length: 14; D: TRBD2; J: TRBJ2-1
CDR3: CASSLRRLAGGHLQETQYF; DNA: TGTGCCAGCAGCTTGAGGCGACTAGCGGGGGGGCATTTACAAGAGACCCAGTACTTC; V: TRBV5-8; size: .; length: 19; D: TRBD2; J: TRBJ2-5
CDR3: CASSIGTPSSYEQYF; DNA: TGTGCCAGTAGTATCGGGACACCCAGCTCCTACGAGCAGTACTTC; V: TRBV19; size: .; length: 15; D: .; J: TRBJ2-7
CDR3: CASSLASGASYEQYF; DNA: TGTGCCAGCAGCTTGGCTTCAGGGGCATCCTACGAGCAGTACTTC; V: TRBV5-4; size: .; length: 15; D: .; J: TRBJ2-7
CDR3: CASRPGQGRFSPLHF; DNA: TGTGCCAGCAGACCAGGACAGGGAAGATTCTCACCCCTCCACTTT; V: TRBV6-6; size: .; length: 15; D: TRBD1; J: TRBJ1-6
CDR3: CASSGTDSYEQYF; DNA: TGTGCCAGCAGCGGGACAGACTCCTACGAGCAGTACTTC; V: TRBV7-9; size: .; length: 13; D: TRBD1; J: TRBJ2-7